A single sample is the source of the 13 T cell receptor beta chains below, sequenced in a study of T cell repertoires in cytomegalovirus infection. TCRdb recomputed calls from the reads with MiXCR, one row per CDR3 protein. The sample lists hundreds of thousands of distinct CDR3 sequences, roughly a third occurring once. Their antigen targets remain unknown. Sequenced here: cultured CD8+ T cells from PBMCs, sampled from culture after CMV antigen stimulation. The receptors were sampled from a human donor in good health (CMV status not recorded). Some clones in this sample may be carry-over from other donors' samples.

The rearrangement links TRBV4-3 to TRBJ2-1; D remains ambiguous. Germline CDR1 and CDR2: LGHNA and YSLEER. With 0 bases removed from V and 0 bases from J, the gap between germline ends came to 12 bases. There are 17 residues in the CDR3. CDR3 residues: CASSQDQDLSSYNEQFF. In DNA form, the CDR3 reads TGCGCCAGCAGCCAAGATCAGGACCTGAGCTCCTACAATGAGCAGTTCTTC.

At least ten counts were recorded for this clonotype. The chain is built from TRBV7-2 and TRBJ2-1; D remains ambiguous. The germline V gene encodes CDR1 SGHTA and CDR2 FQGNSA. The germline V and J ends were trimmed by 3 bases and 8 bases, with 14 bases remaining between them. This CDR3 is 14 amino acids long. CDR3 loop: CASSLERRSDEQFF. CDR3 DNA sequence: TGTGCCAGCAGCTTGGAAAGGCGGAGCGATGAGCAGTTCTTC.

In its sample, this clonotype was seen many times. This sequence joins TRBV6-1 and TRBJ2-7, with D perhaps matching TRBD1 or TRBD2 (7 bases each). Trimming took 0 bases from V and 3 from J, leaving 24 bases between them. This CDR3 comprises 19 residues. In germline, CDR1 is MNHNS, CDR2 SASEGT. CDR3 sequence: CASSEAGGTARSLLYEQYF. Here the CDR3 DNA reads TGTGCCAGCAGTGAAGCGGGGGGGACAGCGAGAAGTCTACTCTACGAGCAGTACTTC.

The CDR3: CASSPHPGGSGEQFF. CDR3 coding DNA: TGTGCCAGCAGCCCACATCCCGGGGGGAGTGGAGAGCAGTTCTTC. The J gene is TRBJ2-1, the V gene TRBV27; 7 bases align to TRBD2. Germline V gene data show CDR1 as MNHEY and CDR2 as SMNVEV (reference sequence). V lost 6 bases to trimming and J lost 10 bases; unmatched junction nucleotides: 15. This CDR3 is built from 15 residues.

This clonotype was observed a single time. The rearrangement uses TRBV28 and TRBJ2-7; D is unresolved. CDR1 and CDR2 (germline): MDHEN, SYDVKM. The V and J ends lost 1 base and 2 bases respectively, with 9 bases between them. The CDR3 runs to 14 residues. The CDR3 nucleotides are TGTGCCAGCAGTTTATATAGGCAGGCCTACGAGCAGTACTTC. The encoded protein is CASSLYRQAYEQYF.

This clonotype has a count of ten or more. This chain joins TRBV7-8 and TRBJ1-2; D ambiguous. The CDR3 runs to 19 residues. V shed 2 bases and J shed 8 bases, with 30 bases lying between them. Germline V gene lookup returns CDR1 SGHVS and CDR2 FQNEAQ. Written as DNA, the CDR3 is TGTGCCAGCAGCTTATCAGAAAGAGGGTTTGGGGAGACCCAGCGGGGCTACACCTTC. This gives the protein CASSLSERGFGETQRGYTF.

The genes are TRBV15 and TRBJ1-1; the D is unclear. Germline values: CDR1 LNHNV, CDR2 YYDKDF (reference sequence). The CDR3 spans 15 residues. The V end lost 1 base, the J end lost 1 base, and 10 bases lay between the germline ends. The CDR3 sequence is CATSRAATQNTEAFF. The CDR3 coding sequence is TGTGCCACCAGCAGAGCCGCGACACAGAACACTGAAGCTTTCTTT. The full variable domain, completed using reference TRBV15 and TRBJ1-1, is DAMVIQNPRYQVTQFGKPVTLSCSQTLNHNVMYWYQQKSSQAPKLLFHYYDKDFNNEADTPDNFQSRRPNTSFCFLDIRSPGLGDTAMYLCATSRAATQNTEAFFGQGTRLTVV.

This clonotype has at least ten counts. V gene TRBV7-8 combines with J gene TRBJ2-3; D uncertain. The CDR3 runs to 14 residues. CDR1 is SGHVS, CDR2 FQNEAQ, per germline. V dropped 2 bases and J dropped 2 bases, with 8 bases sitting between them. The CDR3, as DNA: TGTGCCAGCAGCTTAAACGGAGCCACAGATACGCAGTATTTT. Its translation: CASSLNGATDTQYF. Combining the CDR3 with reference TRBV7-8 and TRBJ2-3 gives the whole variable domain GAGVSQSPRYKVAKRGQDVALRCDPISGHVSLFWYQQALGQGPEFLTYFQNEAQLDKSGLPSDRFFAERPEGSVSTLKIQRTQQEDSAVYLCASSLNGATDTQYFGPGTRLTVL.

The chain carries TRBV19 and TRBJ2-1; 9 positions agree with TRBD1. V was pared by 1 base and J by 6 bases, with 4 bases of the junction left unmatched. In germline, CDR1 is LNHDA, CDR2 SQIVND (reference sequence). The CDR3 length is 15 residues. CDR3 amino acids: CASSIGDRVSNEQFF. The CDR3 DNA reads TGTGCCAGTAGTATAGGGGACAGGGTTTCCAATGAGCAGTTCTTC. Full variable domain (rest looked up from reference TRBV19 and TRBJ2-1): DGGITQSPKYLFRKEGQNVTLSCEQNLNHDAMYWYRQDPGQGLRLIYYSQIVNDFQKGDIAEGYSVSREKKESFPLTVTSAQKNPTAFYLCASSIGDRVSNEQFFGPGTRLTVL.

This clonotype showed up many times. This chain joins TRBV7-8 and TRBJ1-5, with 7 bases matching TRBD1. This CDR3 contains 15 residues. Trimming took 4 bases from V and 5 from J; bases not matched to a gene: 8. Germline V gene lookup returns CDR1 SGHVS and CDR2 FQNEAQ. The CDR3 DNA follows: TGTGCCAGCAGCTCAAGAGGACAGGCCTATCAGCCCCAGCATTTT. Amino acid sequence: CASSSRGQAYQPQHF.

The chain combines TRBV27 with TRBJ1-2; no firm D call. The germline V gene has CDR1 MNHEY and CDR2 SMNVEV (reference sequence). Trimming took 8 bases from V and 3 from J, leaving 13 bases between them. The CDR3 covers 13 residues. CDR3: CASSLIADYGYTF. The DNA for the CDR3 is TGTGCCAGCTCCCTGATCGCCGACTATGGCTACACCTTC.

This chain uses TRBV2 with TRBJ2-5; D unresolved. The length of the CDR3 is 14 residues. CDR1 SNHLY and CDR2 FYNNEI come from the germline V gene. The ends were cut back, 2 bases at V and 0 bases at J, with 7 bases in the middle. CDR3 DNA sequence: TGTGCCAGCAGTGAAAGGGCAGACCAAGAGACCCAGTACTTC. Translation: CASSERADQETQYF.

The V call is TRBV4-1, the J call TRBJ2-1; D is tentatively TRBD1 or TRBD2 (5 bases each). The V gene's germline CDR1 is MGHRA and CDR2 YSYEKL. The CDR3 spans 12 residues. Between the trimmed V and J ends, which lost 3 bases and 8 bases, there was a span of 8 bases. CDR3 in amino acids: CASSHGTHEQFF. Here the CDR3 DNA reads TGCGCCAGCAGCCACGGGACCCATGAGCAGTTCTTC.